Here is one TCR beta chain with its context. These data originate in a study of blood T cell repertoires in COVID-19. Across the whole study: COVID-19 samples from acute and convalescent phases originated in the United States, Italy and Spain. T cells, B-cell-depleted T cells, or PBMCs provided the cDNA or gDNA that served as material.

Only in-frame clones appear in the TCRdb table, and some are missing; sequencing was by immunoSEQ multiplex PCR. The table has 200,000 to 250,000 clones, 70% to 85% seen once; the top ten hold about 15%. Across about two dozen US areas, participants ranged in age from about 18 to 100 years. Participant-reported clinical history was the basis for cohort assignment. From germline, CDR1 is SGHVS and CDR2 FQNEAQ. The germline V and J ends were trimmed by 1 base and 3 bases, with 9 bases remaining between them. CDR3 size: 14 residues. The chain carries TRBV7-8 and TRBJ1-2; the D gene is possibly TRBD1 (5 bases). Sample: PBMCs or T cells enriched from blood (not recorded which). This clonotype was obtained from a man aged 40-49 years who had recovered from COVID-19. CDR3 bases: TGTGCCAGCAGCTTAGGGGCCAGGGACTATGGCTACACCTTC. This encodes CASSLGARDYGYTF.